This TCR beta chain emerged from a study of CD8+CD57+ T cells in acquired aplastic anemia. The overall study: The average for DNA from sorted CD4+ and CD8+ cells was 3 to 4 ug.

Study-wide points: The number of CD8+ CDR3 sequences shared by patients and controls was 25 to 35. Patients were compared with controls for CD8+ Simpson's diversity, and no significant difference emerged.

The study profiled TCR beta VDJ and CDR3 using genomic DNA as template. MiXCR was run by TCRdb on the reads, yielding one entry per CDR3 protein. The data contain 200,000 or so distinct CDR3 sequences, around 49% of them seen just once; the ten biggest clones take up 15% to 20%. V lost 5 bases, J lost 8 bases, and 11 bases stayed unmatched. The germline V gene encodes CDR1 SGHNT and CDR2 YENEEA. The CDR3 totals 15 residues. Patients chosen for sequencing had CD8+CD57+ cells that had expanded, as shown by flow cytometry. This clonotype was counted at least ten times. What it binds is not known. This chain joins TRBV11-3 and TRBJ2-1; 8 bases map to TRBD1. The specimen was sorted CD4+, CD8+, or CD8+CD57+ T cells (not recorded which) from PBMCs. The sequence was obtained from a human donor with aplastic anemia. The CDR3 reads CASSTQTGENDEQFF. The CDR3 DNA sequence: TGTGCCAGCAGCACGCAGACAGGGGAGAATGATGAGCAGTTCTTC.